One and the same sample provided the 17 T cell receptor beta chains below, sequenced in a study of OX40 agonist ivuxolimab in advanced cancers. The library was generated by the immunoSEQ multiplex PCR assay. Here the immuneACCESS table is served through TCRdb, limited to in-frame sequences with V and J called. Missing clones are a known gap in these copies; in checked studies unresolved V genes cover under half, and the rest lacks a known reason. The table for this sample lists 80,000 or so clones; around 91% of them were counted only once. The ten largest clones capture about 1.7% of the sample. Sequenced material: CD4+ or CD8+ T cells sorted from blood, taken in a trial of the OX40 agonist ivuxolimab. These receptors originate from an adult with an advanced solid tumor such as melanoma, head and neck, liver or kidney cancer.

The chain carries TRBV4-1 and TRBJ2-3, with D possibly TRBD2 on 5 matching bases. Trimming left V 0 bases short and J 3 bases short, with 13 bases between. This CDR3 has 16 amino acids. The germline gives CDR1 MGHRA, CDR2 YSYEKL. The CDR3 loop is CASSQDREVVTDTQYF. The CDR3, as DNA: TGCGCCAGCAGCCAAGACCGGGAAGTTGTGACAGATACGCAGTATTTT.

This clone has just a few counts. The chain employs TRBV19 and TRBJ1-5; D gene uncertain. The CDR3 runs 11 residues. V was clipped by 6 bases and J by 9 bases, with 9 bases between them. Germline lookup yields CDR1 LNHDA and CDR2 SQIVND (reference sequence). This chain's CDR3 is CASSGLGPQHF. DNA of the CDR3: TGTGCCAGTAGCGGTCTTGGGCCCCAGCATTTT.

V gene TRBV7-2 combines with J gene TRBJ1-2; no definite D call. Trimming removed 5 bases at V and 9 bases at J, with 22 bases between. Per germline, CDR1 SGHTA and CDR2 FQGNSA. The CDR3 totals 15 residues. The CDR3 is CASSPSRAATFSYTF. CDR3 sequence (DNA): TGTGCCAGCAGCCCTAGCCGGGCGGCAACATTTAGCTACACCTTC. Based on the CDR3 plus reference TRBV7-2 and TRBJ1-2, the full variable domain is GAGVSQSPSNKVTEKGKDVELRCDPISGHTALYWYRQSLGQGLEFLIYFQGNSAPDKSGLPSDRFSAERTGGSVSTLTIQRTQQEDSAVYLCASSPSRAATFSYTFGSGTRLTVV.

The rearrangement joins TRBV25-1 to TRBJ1-2, with D possibly TRBD1 on 6 matching bases. The CDR3 has 12 residues. The V and J ends lost 7 bases and 6 bases respectively, with 12 bases between them. Germline V gives CDR1 MGHDK, CDR2 SYGVNS. The chain's CDR3 is CASTTGNHGYTF. In DNA, the CDR3 is TGTGCCAGCACTACAGGGAACCATGGCTACACCTTC.

This clone occurred once. Germline and junction disagree at one end, which may indicate a read error. Other DNA sequences of this sample code for an identical CDR3. The V gene is TRBV5-1, the J gene TRBJ2-5, with TRBD2 identical over 11 bases. CDR1 is SGHRS, CDR2 YFSETQ, per germline. The CDR3 contains 15 residues. The CDR3, as DNA: TGCGCCAGCAGCAAAGGGACTAGCGGCCAAGAGACCCAATACTTC. Protein: CASSKGTSGQETQYF.

V is TRBV5-1 and J is TRBJ2-7; D remains ambiguous. Germline CDR1 and CDR2: SGHRS and YFSETQ. V lost 4 bases and J lost 2, with 19 bases in between. The CDR3 extends over 16 amino acids. The CDR3 sequence is CASSPLSLSETYEQYF. CDR3 nucleotide sequence: TGCGCCAGCAGCCCCCTGTCCCTCAGCGAAACCTACGAGCAGTACTTC.

The chain recombines TRBV19 with TRBJ1-2; weak D call: TRBD1 (5 bases). The V end was cut by 3 bases, the J end by 5 bases, with 13 bases between. This CDR3 region has 14 residues. Germline CDR1 and CDR2: LNHDA and SQIVND (reference sequence). This chain's CDR3 is CASSIVGGSYGYTF. CDR3 DNA: TGTGCCAGTAGTATTGTGGGGGGATCATATGGCTACACCTTC. Complete variable domain (other parts from reference TRBV19 and TRBJ1-2): DGGITQSPKYLFRKEGQNVTLSCEQNLNHDAMYWYRQDPGQGLRLIYYSQIVNDFQKGDIAEGYSVSREKKESFPLTVTSAQKNPTAFYLCASSIVGGSYGYTFGSGTRLTVV.

The V and J genes are TRBV7-2 and TRBJ2-3, with D unresolved. The V and J ends lost 2 bases and 6 bases respectively, with 6 bases between them. The CDR3 runs to 12 residues. Per the germline V gene, CDR1 is SGHTA and CDR2 is FQGNSA. CDR3 nucleotide sequence: TGTGCCAGCAGCTTACAGCAGGATACGCAGTATTTT. Translation: CASSLQQDTQYF.

V is TRBV7-2 and J is TRBJ2-3; 8 nucleotides align to TRBD2. Germline-derived CDR1 and CDR2 are SGHTA and FQGNSA. This CDR3 is built from 17 residues. V gave up 4 bases and J gave up 1 base; unmatched junction bases: 10. The CDR3 reads CASSSRLAPHRTDTQYF. CDR3 nucleotide sequence: TGTGCCAGCAGCTCCCGACTAGCGCCTCACCGCACAGATACGCAGTATTTT.

The chain has TRBV5-6 and TRBJ2-6; tentative D call: TRBD1 (5 bases). Germline V gene lookup returns CDR1 SGHDT and CDR2 YYEEEE. Trimming shortened V by 2 bases and J by 3 bases, and 6 bases separated the two germline ends. The CDR3 contains 14 residues. CDR3 residues: CASSLGVGANVLTF. CDR3 in DNA: TGTGCCAGCAGCTTAGGGGTTGGGGCCAACGTCCTGACTTTC.

This chain uses TRBV7-2 with TRBJ2-5; D unclear. V was pared by 5 bases and J by 4 bases, with 8 bases between. This CDR3 has 12 amino acids. Germline assignment: CDR1 SGHTA and CDR2 FQGNSA. CDR3 coding DNA: TGTGCCAGCAGCGCCTCCACAGAGACCCAGTACTTC. This gives the protein CASSASTETQYF.

This chain connects TRBV28 to TRBJ2-1; D not resolved. CDR3 length: 15 amino acids. The V end lost 4 bases, the J end lost 5 bases, and 15 bases lay between the germline ends. Germline V gives CDR1 MDHEN, CDR2 SYDVKM. The CDR3 sequence is CASSYPANQDNEQFF. The CDR3, as DNA: TGTGCCAGCAGTTATCCCGCAAACCAGGACAATGAGCAGTTCTTC.

V gene TRBV9 combines with J gene TRBJ1-3; 7 bases are a match to TRBD1. V lost 3 bases and J lost 4; bases outside the gene matches: 7. Germline CDR1 is SGDLS and CDR2 is YYNGEE. The CDR3 runs to 15 residues. CDR3 amino acids: CASSGRGGLGNTIYF. Written as DNA, the CDR3 is TGTGCCAGCAGCGGGAGAGGGGGCCTCGGAAACACCATATATTTT.

The V gene is TRBV19, the J gene TRBJ2-5, with D possibly TRBD1 on 6 matching bases. CDR1 and CDR2 from the germline V gene are LNHDA and SQIVND (reference sequence). This CDR3 has 15 residues. With 1 base removed from V and 0 bases from J, the gap between germline ends came to 9 bases. The CDR3 protein is CASSIGTGHQETQYF. The CDR3 coding sequence is TGTGCCAGTAGTATAGGTACAGGGCACCAAGAGACCCAGTACTTC. Full variable domain (outside the CDR3, taken from reference TRBV19 and TRBJ2-5): DGGITQSPKYLFRKEGQNVTLSCEQNLNHDAMYWYRQDPGQGLRLIYYSQIVNDFQKGDIAEGYSVSREKKESFPLTVTSAQKNPTAFYLCASSIGTGHQETQYFGPGTRLLVL.

This clone was counted once. V and J are TRBV6-5 and TRBJ2-1; D call uncertain. CDR1 is MNHEY, CDR2 SVGAGI, per germline. CDR3 length: 13 residues. Trimming took off 2 bases at V and 7 bases at J, with 9 bases between the two ends. For the CDR3, the DNA is TGTGCCAGCAGTTACCGCCCCGGGAATGAGCAGTTCTTC. This encodes CASSYRPGNEQFF.

Only a few counts were recorded for this clone. This chain joins TRBV7-2 and TRBJ1-4, with D unresolved. Germline CDR1 is SGHTA and CDR2 is FQGNSA. The CDR3 has 14 residues. The V and J ends lost 0 bases and 1 base respectively, with 3 bases between them. The CDR3 sequence: CASSLAGTNEKLFF. The DNA of the CDR3 is TGTGCCAGCAGCTTAGCGGGAACTAATGAAAAACTGTTTTTT.

The chain employs TRBV28 and TRBJ2-2; 10 positions match TRBD1. The germline gives CDR1 MDHEN, CDR2 SYDVKM. V lost 6 bases and J lost 8; bases outside the gene matches: 12. The CDR3 has 16 residues. CDR3 loop: CASSPLDRGHAGELFF. The CDR3 DNA is TGTGCCAGCAGCCCACTCGACAGGGGGCATGCGGGGGAGCTGTTTTTT.